The 27 T cell receptor beta chains listed next were all sequenced from one sample in a study of PD-1 blockade in mismatch repair-deficient tumors. The data were produced by immunoSEQ multiplex PCR, yet TCRdb's version contains in-frame clones alone and is incomplete. The data show about 20,000 clones, about 83% seen once. The specimen was peripheral blood, collected 2 weeks after starting pembrolizumab. Every receptor here comes from an adult with mismatch repair-deficient cancer.

V usage is TRBV2 and J usage is TRBJ2-2; 11 bases line up with TRBD1. Trimming removed 6 bases from V and 1 base from J; junction bases left unmatched: 1. CDR3 size: 15 residues. Per the germline V gene, CDR1 is SNHLY and CDR2 is FYNNEI. The CDR3 DNA reads as TGTGCCAGCAGGGGACAGGGGGGGAACACCGGGGAGCTGTTTTTT. It encodes CASRGQGGNTGELFF.

This sequence joins TRBV6-1 and TRBJ1-2; tentative D call: TRBD1 (5 bases). The CDR3 is made up of 12 amino acids. CDR1 and CDR2 from the germline V gene are MNHNS and SASEGT. V dropped 8 bases and J dropped 5 bases, with 12 bases sitting between them. The CDR3 DNA reads as TGTGCCAGCCAGGGCGGGAATTATGGCTACACCTTC. This gives the protein CASQGGNYGYTF.

The chain combines TRBV7-9 with TRBJ2-2; 8 nucleotides agree with TRBD1. The CDR3 totals 16 residues. Trimming removed 10 bases from V and 1 base from J; junction bases left unmatched: 11. Germline values: CDR1 SEHNR, CDR2 FQNEAQ (reference sequence). The CDR3 DNA reads as TGTGCCATCCGACGCCCCGACAGGGGGAACACCGGGGAGCTGTTTTTT. Protein: CAIRRPDRGNTGELFF.

The chain employs TRBV13 and TRBJ2-7; TRBD1 agrees at 9 bases. The CDR3 has 18 residues. Germline assignment: CDR1 PRHDT and CDR2 FYEKMQ (reference sequence). The junction had 13 bases not matched to a gene; V was cut back by 0 bases and J by 4 bases. This chain's CDR3 is CASSLGAYRDRALYEQYF. CDR3 bases: TGTGCCAGCAGCTTAGGGGCGTACCGGGACAGGGCTTTGTACGAGCAGTACTTC.

The rearrangement uses TRBV19 and TRBJ2-3; D possibly corresponds to TRBD2 (7 bases). The germline V gene has CDR1 LNHDA and CDR2 SQIVND (reference sequence). The CDR3 consists of 17 residues. The V end lost 3 bases, the J end lost 4 bases, and 20 bases lay between the germline ends. The CDR3, as DNA: TGTGCCAGTAGTATTGGGGGGGACATATGGGGAGCAGATACGCAGTATTTT. Its protein product is CASSIGGDIWGADTQYF.

The gene calls are TRBV6-1 and TRBJ2-2, with 13 bases fitting TRBD2. Germline V lookup: CDR1 MNHNS, CDR2 SASEGT. J was trimmed by 7 bases and V by 1 base; bases with no gene match: 3. CDR3 size: 16 residues. CDR3 region: CASSEGTSGRGGELFF. The CDR3 DNA reads TGTGCCAGCAGTGAAGGGACTAGCGGGAGAGGCGGGGAGCTGTTTTTT.

This clone appeared once. The chain carries TRBV10-2 and TRBJ1-5; no definite D call. This CDR3 has 15 amino acids. V lost 3 bases to trimming and J lost 2 bases, with 11 bases between them. From germline, CDR1 is WSHSY and CDR2 SAAADI. CDR3 residues: CASSDTGGGNQPQHF. The CDR3 bases are TGCGCCAGCAGTGATACCGGCGGAGGCAATCAGCCCCAGCATTTT.

The chain has TRBV9 and TRBJ2-1; 7 bases match TRBD1. The junction had 8 bases not matched to a gene; V was cut back by 8 bases and J by 3 bases. This CDR3 is built from 14 residues. Per the germline V gene, CDR1 is SGDLS and CDR2 is YYNGEE. The CDR3 nucleotides read TGTGCCAGTACCCGACAGGGATACTACAATGAGCAGTTCTTC. This sequence encodes CASTRQGYYNEQFF.

This sequence joins TRBV6-5 and TRBJ1-1, with D perhaps matching TRBD1 (6 bases). CDR3 length: 15 amino acids. In germline, CDR1 is MNHEY, CDR2 SVGAGI. V was shortened by 7 bases and J by 4 bases, with 19 bases between the two germline ends. The CDR3 loop is CASIPGAGGVTEAFF. The CDR3, as DNA: TGTGCCAGCATCCCGGGGGCGGGGGGCGTCACTGAAGCTTTCTTT.

The table lists this clone with a few counts. The V call is TRBV2, the J call TRBJ1-5; 8 bases are shared with TRBD1. Germline values: CDR1 SNHLY, CDR2 FYNNEI. With V trimmed by 6 bases and J by 5 bases, 0 bases remained unmatched. The CDR3 spans 12 residues. The DNA for the CDR3 is TGTGCCAGCAGGACAGGGGATCAGCCCCAGCATTTT. This gives the protein CASRTGDQPQHF.

This chain joins TRBV28 and TRBJ2-7, with TRBD2 matching 9 bases. CDR1 and CDR2 (germline): MDHEN, SYDVKM. Trimming at V came to 6 bases and at J to 1 base, leaving 1 base not matched to a gene. The CDR3 has 13 amino acids. This CDR3 reads CASRSGRSYEQYF. The CDR3, as DNA: TGTGCCAGCAGAAGCGGGAGGTCCTACGAGCAGTACTTC. Variable domain in full (rest from reference TRBV28 and TRBJ2-7): DVKVTQSSRYLVKRTGEKVFLECVQDMDHENMFWYRQDPGLGLRLIYFSYDVKMKEKGDIPEGYSVSREKKERFSLILESASTNQTSMYLCASRSGRSYEQYFGPGTRLTVT.

The chain combines TRBV11-2 with TRBJ2-2, with a possible D match to TRBD1 (5 bases). The CDR3 runs 16 residues. Germline assignment: CDR1 SGHAT and CDR2 FQNNGV. The V and J ends lost 3 bases and 0 bases respectively, with 11 bases between them. The CDR3: CASSLIDRANTGELFF. The CDR3 bases are TGTGCCAGCAGCTTGATTGACAGAGCGAACACCGGGGAGCTGTTTTTT.

This clone was observed a few times. The chain has TRBV7-9 and TRBJ2-1; TRBD2 is a possible D gene (6 bases). This CDR3 comprises 14 residues. Germline CDR1 SEHNR, CDR2 FQNEAQ (reference sequence). Trimming shortened V by 5 bases and J by 4 bases, and 12 bases separated the two germline ends. The CDR3 DNA reads TGTGCCAGCAGCCCCCTCGGGAGATACAATGAGCAGTTCTTC. It codes for CASSPLGRYNEQFF.

V usage is TRBV5-1 and J usage is TRBJ2-1, with TRBD2 matching over 7 bases. The V gene's germline CDR1 is SGHRS and CDR2 YFSETQ. Trimming at V came to 1 base and at J to 0 bases, leaving 4 bases not matched to a gene. The CDR3 loop spans 16 amino acids. CDR3 sequence: CASSLNGDYSYNEQFF. The CDR3, as DNA: TGCGCCAGCAGCTTGAATGGGGACTACTCCTACAATGAGCAGTTCTTC.

The chain links TRBV5-4 to TRBJ1-1, with unresolved D. This CDR3 has 15 amino acids. Per germline, CDR1 SGHNT and CDR2 YYREEE (reference sequence). V lost 5 bases and J lost 2, with 16 bases in between. In DNA form, the CDR3 reads TGTGCCAGCAGGGCCCGGGCCAAGAGAAACACTGAAGCTTTCTTT. It encodes CASRARAKRNTEAFF.

This clone was seen only once. This rearrangement joins TRBV6-5 to TRBJ2-7; D unresolved. Trimming pared 3 bases from V and 3 bases from J, leaving 9 bases between. In germline, CDR1 is MNHEY, CDR2 SVGAGI. This CDR3 has 13 residues. Here the CDR3 reads CASSYGLLYEQYF. Written as DNA, the CDR3 is TGTGCCAGCAGTTATGGTCTACTCTACGAGCAGTACTTC.

A remark on this clone: It is unclear where the CDR3 begins or ends on the DNA, so no DNA is shown, and the CDR3 is as TCRdb lists it. V is TRBV5-1 and J is TRBJ2-3; TRBD2 is taken as the D call from the table, unchecked against the DNA. A total of 15 residues make up the CDR3, ends included. The germline gives CDR1 SGHRS, CDR2 YFSETQ. This CDR3 is CASSFGPGGTDTQYF.

This clone was seen only a few times. The chain recombines TRBV18 with TRBJ2-7; D perhaps matches TRBD1 (6 bases). CDR1 and CDR2 (germline): KGHSH, LQKENI. Trimming removed 4 bases from V and 1 base from J, with 8 bases in between. This CDR3 comprises 13 residues. CDR3 in amino acids: CASSRQVSYEQYF. CDR3 DNA sequence: TGTGCCAGCTCACGACAGGTATCCTACGAGCAGTACTTC.

The chain is built from TRBV19 and TRBJ2-1, with a possible D match to TRBD2 (7 bases). Deletions cut 7 bases from V and 0 bases from J, with 13 bases between. This CDR3 region has 15 residues. Per germline, CDR1 LNHDA and CDR2 SQIVND (reference sequence). Here the CDR3 DNA reads TGTGCCAGTAAAGTCCGGGGGGCCTCCTACAATGAGCAGTTCTTC. Its protein product is CASKVRGASYNEQFF.

This chain uses TRBV15 with TRBJ1-2; 7 bases line up with TRBD1. The CDR3 has 17 amino acids. Germline V CDR1 and CDR2: LNHNV, YYDKDF (reference sequence). After removal of 5 bases from V and 2 bases from J, the junction contained 14 bases not matched to a gene. CDR3 protein: CATSSPLDRVGNYGYTF. The DNA of the CDR3 is TGTGCCACCAGCTCCCCCCTTGACAGGGTAGGGAACTATGGCTACACCTTC.

The CDR3 sequence: CASSLVQGGTDTQYF. The DNA of the CDR3 is TGTGCCAGCAGCTTGGTACAGGGTGGCACAGATACGCAGTATTTT. V gene TRBV5-5 combines with J gene TRBJ2-3, with a tentative D call TRBD1 (6 bases). Germline V gene lookup returns CDR1 SGHKS and CDR2 YYEKEE (reference sequence). CDR3 length equals 15 residues. Trimming stripped 0 bases from V and 1 base from J, with 9 bases between.

This rearrangement joins TRBV19 to TRBJ2-2, with D possibly being TRBD2 (6 bases). The CDR3 contains 17 residues. Trimming removed 5 bases from V and 0 bases from J, with 16 bases in between. CDR1 is LNHDA, CDR2 SQIVND, per germline (reference sequence). The CDR3 here is CASSPPAGSSNTGELFF. The CDR3 DNA follows: TGTGCCAGTAGTCCGCCGGCGGGATCCTCGAACACCGGGGAGCTGTTTTTT.

This rearrangement joins TRBV29-1 to TRBJ1-1, with D hard to call. Trimming removed 8 bases from V and 8 bases from J, with 18 bases in between. The CDR3 consists of 12 residues. Germline V CDR1 and CDR2: SQVTM, ANQGSEA. The CDR3 loop is CSYTGGSPEAFF. In DNA form, the CDR3 reads TGCAGCTATACGGGAGGCAGCCCCGAAGCTTTCTTT.

The rearrangement links TRBV9 to TRBJ2-7; 11 positions agree with TRBD1. The CDR3 covers 15 residues. The germline V gene encodes CDR1 SGDLS and CDR2 YYNGEE. V shed 2 bases, J shed 1 base, and the junction held 2 bases outside the gene matches. The CDR3 DNA is TGTGCCAGCAGCGTGGGACAGGGGGTATCCTACGAGCAGTACTTC. It encodes CASSVGQGVSYEQYF.

The genes are TRBV7-9 and TRBJ2-1, with 7 bases fitting TRBD2. The CDR3 has 15 amino acids. Germline trimming cut 6 bases from V and 5 bases from J; bases unmatched to any gene: 10. From germline, CDR1 is SEHNR and CDR2 FQNEAQ (reference sequence). The CDR3: CASSPSGARDNEQFF. CDR3 sequence (DNA): TGTGCCAGCAGTCCGAGCGGGGCCCGGGACAATGAGCAGTTCTTC.

The chain uses TRBV11-2 and TRBJ2-4; the D is unclear. Germline assignment: CDR1 SGHAT and CDR2 FQNNGV. V shed 0 bases and J shed 3 bases, with 9 bases lying between them. This CDR3 is built from 15 residues. Here the CDR3 DNA reads TGTGCCAGCAGCTTAGAAGCGACGAACAAAAACATTCAGTACTTC. Translated, it gives CASSLEATNKNIQYF.

On this clone itself: Relative to the germline gene, one junction end is altered; a read error may explain this. The V and J genes are TRBV4-1 and TRBJ2-7; 8 bases align to TRBD1. Germline CDR1 reads MGHRA; CDR2 reads YSYEKL. There are 18 residues in the CDR3. The CDR3 sequence: CASSQEFFRDRILYEQYF. CDR3 nucleotide sequence: TGCGCCAGCAGTCAAGAGTTCTTCCGGGACAGGATTCTGTACGAGCAGTACTTC.